One sample yielded the 3 T cell receptor beta chains listed below, sequenced in a study of cytomegalovirus exposure and HLA in healthy donors. Measured with immunoSEQ multiplex PCR; TCRdb has only the in-frame clones, and not every one. The table includes about 120,000 clones, 89% detected once. The source material was PBMCs. The receptors stem from a woman under 30 in good health and CMV-seronegative.

The rearrangement uses TRBV11-3 and TRBJ1-2, with D possibly matching TRBD1 (5 bases). Deletions cut 5 bases from V and 7 bases from J, with 14 bases between. Germline assignment: CDR1 SGHNT and CDR2 YENEEA. The CDR3 extends over 13 amino acids. CDR3 sequence (DNA): TGTGCCAGCAGCCAGGGACTGCTACTTGGCTACACCTTC. Translating gives CASSQGLLLGYTF.

The chain recombines TRBV5-1 with TRBJ2-1, with D tentatively TRBD2 (6 bases). Germline lookup yields CDR1 SGHRS and CDR2 YFSETQ. The CDR3 consists of 15 residues. Trimming shortened V by 4 bases and J by 9 bases, and 20 bases separated the two germline ends. The CDR3 region has the DNA TGCGCCAGCAGCGTAACCGGGACTCCTGGCACTGAGCAGTTCTTC. The encoded protein is CASSVTGTPGTEQFF.

This chain uses TRBV4-1 with TRBJ2-7; 9 positions agree with TRBD1. CDR3 size: 12 residues. Germline V CDR1 and CDR2: MGHRA, YSYEKL. The junction had 6 bases not matched to a gene; V was cut back by 6 bases and J by 9 bases. The chain's CDR3 is CASSRTGVGQYF. The DNA for the CDR3 is TGCGCCAGCAGTCGGACAGGGGTTGGGCAGTACTTC.